Listed here are 5 T cell receptor beta chains from one sample, sequenced in a study of shared clonotypes between healthy human individuals. Sequenced by immunoSEQ multiplex PCR; TCRdb stores in-frame clones only, minus some. The data show 2 million to 2.5 million clones, 85% to 95% seen once. Sequenced: naive CD4+ T cells from PBMCs. Indicated subset: CD45RA+ positively selected. The origin of the receptors is a man in his late teens or twenties in good health. Some clones in this sample may be carry-over from other donors' samples.

The chain is built from TRBV7-2 and TRBJ1-1; no clear D gene. The ends were cut back, 1 base at V and 11 bases at J, with 14 bases in the middle. This CDR3 has 13 residues. Per germline, CDR1 SGHTA and CDR2 FQGNSA. CDR3 bases: TGTGCCAGCAGCTTAGATCCCCAGCGTCACGCTTTCTTT. This gives the protein CASSLDPQRHAFF. The entire variable domain, with the rest obtained from reference TRBV7-2 and TRBJ1-1, is as follows: GAGVSQSPSNKVTEKGKDVELRCDPISGHTALYWYRQSLGQGLEFLIYFQGNSAPDKSGLPSDRFSAERTGGSVSTLTIQRTQQEDSAVYLCASSLDPQRHAFFGQGTRLTVV.

This clone showed up just once. The CDR3 here is CASLGPRNQPQHF. The CDR3 nucleotides are TGTGCCAGCTTGGGACCCCGGAATCAGCCCCAGCATTTT. The chain uses TRBV28 and TRBJ1-5; the D gene is possibly TRBD1 (5 bases). The CDR3 is 13 residues long. The germline V and J ends were trimmed by 8 bases and 4 bases, with 12 bases remaining between them. The germline V gene encodes CDR1 MDHEN and CDR2 SYDVKM.

The chain uses TRBV2 and TRBJ1-5, with unresolved D. This CDR3 comprises 14 residues. Trimming stripped 4 bases from V and 0 bases from J, with 7 bases between. Germline V gene lookup returns CDR1 SNHLY and CDR2 FYNNEI. The CDR3, as DNA: TGTGCCAGCAGTGCCTACAGTAGCAATCAGCCCCAGCATTTT. As protein: CASSAYSSNQPQHF.

The rearrangement links TRBV28 to TRBJ1-4; no clear D gene. V lost 6 bases to trimming and J lost 8 bases, with 10 bases between them. CDR1 and CDR2 (germline): MDHEN, SYDVKM. The CDR3 has 12 amino acids. The chain's CDR3 is CASRLRGEKLFF. The CDR3 region has the DNA TGTGCCAGCAGACTCAGAGGGGAAAAACTGTTTTTT.

A remark on this clone: In the same sample, other DNA sequences code for this CDR3. The gene calls are TRBV11-2 and TRBJ1-1; no definite D call. Germline CDR1 SGHAT, CDR2 FQNNGV. This CDR3 has 11 amino acids. V lost 8 bases and J 0 bases, leaving 4 bases between the germline ends. CDR3 sequence (DNA): TGTGCCAGCCTTATGAACACTGAAGCTTTCTTT. Residues: CASLMNTEAFF.